Here is one T cell receptor (beta chain) with its context. This specimen belongs to a study of shared T cell receptors in the human thymus. Here immunoSEQ multiplex PCR was the method, and the copy in TCRdb shows in-frame clones only, minus some. The sample contains hundreds of thousands of clones, approximately 89% of which appear only once. These data also formed part of another study, on human thymus T cells. That study reports: The authors found apparently biased V and J gene usage in thymic and blood repertoires. Unrelated individuals were reported by related research to share highly overlapping thymic repertoires.

The sequenced sample consisted of thymocytes. The sequence was collected from a boy under two years old with a congenital heart defect.

The CDR3 DNA is TGTGCCTGGACCCCATCCTCACCCCGGGGGTGGCGCGCAGATACGCAGTATTTT. This codes for CAWTPSSPRGWRADTQYF. The chain combines TRBV30 with TRBJ2-3; a weak D match, TRBD2 (6 bases). Deletions cut 4 bases from V and 4 bases from J, with 27 bases between. This CDR3 comprises 18 residues. Germline V gene lookup returns CDR1 GTSNPN and CDR2 SVGIG (reference sequence).